Listed here are 16 T cell receptor beta chains from one sample, sequenced in a study of CD8 T cells in ankylosing spondylitis. The study's findings and limits: Characteristic of ankylosing spondylitis blood, it appeared, was a TCR beta motif comprising several highly homologous variants.

TCRdb reprocessed the 5' RACE reads with MiXCR, giving one entry per CDR3 protein. This sample has over 450,000 distinct CDR3 sequences, with 10% to 15% found just once. No antigen is known for these receptors. The sample taken for sequencing was blood, either unsorted or a sorted T cell fraction (not recorded which). The receptors were sampled from a male donor with ankylosing spondylitis.

In this sample, this clonotype turned up a few times. The chain joins TRBV30 to TRBJ2-1, with D perhaps TRBD2 (5 bases). V was shortened by 3 bases and J by 12 bases, with 12 bases between the two germline ends. This CDR3 spans 11 amino acids. CDR1 is GTSNPN and CDR2 is SVGIG in the germline V gene (reference sequence). The DNA for the CDR3 is TGTGCCTGGAGGACGGACTTGGTGCAGTTCTTC. It is translated as CAWRTDLVQFF.

This clonotype was counted at least ten times. The gene calls are TRBV10-3 and TRBJ2-5; 7 positions agree with TRBD2. The CDR3 length is 13 residues. Per germline, CDR1 ENHRY and CDR2 SYGVKD. J lost 5 bases, V lost 6 bases, and 6 bases had no gene match. The CDR3 spells CAIRATSFETQYF. CDR3 bases: TGTGCCATCAGGGCGACTAGCTTTGAGACCCAGTACTTC.

This clonotype occurred a few times. This chain uses TRBV5-1 with TRBJ1-2, with 9 bases fitting TRBD1. There are 14 residues in the CDR3. Germline V gene data show CDR1 as SGHRS and CDR2 as YFSETQ. With 3 bases clipped from V and 8 bases from J, the junction kept 8 bases outside the gene matches. The CDR3 here is CASSYGGQGLGYTF. The CDR3 nucleotides are TGCGCCAGCAGCTACGGGGGACAGGGCCTGGGCTACACCTTC.

This chain links TRBV20-1 with TRBJ2-3; 11 bases align to TRBD2. The CDR3 has 14 residues. The germline gives CDR1 DFQATT, CDR2 SNEGSKA (reference sequence). The J segment lost 2 bases and the V segment lost 6 bases, leaving 4 bases of the junction unmatched. CDR3 sequence reads: CSAGLAGFTDTQYF. The DNA for the CDR3 is TGCAGTGCAGGACTAGCGGGCTTCACAGATACGCAGTATTTT.

This clonotype has a count of ten or more. The chain carries TRBV25-1 and TRBJ2-5; 8 bases agree with TRBD2. Looked up from germline, CDR1 is MGHDK and CDR2 is SYGVNS. The CDR3 has 17 amino acids. With V trimmed by 2 bases and J by 2 bases, 10 bases remained unmatched. The CDR3 DNA reads as TGTGCCAGCAGTGAAGGGGGAGTAGCGGGATCACAAGAGACCCAGTACTTC. It encodes CASSEGGVAGSQETQYF.

The genes are TRBV12-3 or TRBV12-4 and TRBJ1-6, with TRBD1 matching 7 bases. CDR3 length equals 15 residues. The ends lost 3 bases at V and 10 bases at J; junction bases unmatched: 9. Here the CDR3 DNA reads TGTGCCAGCAGTTTGTTCGGCAGGGGGGACTCACCCCTCCACTTT. Encoded protein: CASSLFGRGDSPLHF.

The rearrangement uses TRBV11-2 and TRBJ2-3, with D perhaps matching TRBD2 (5 bases). Germline V CDR1 and CDR2: SGHAT, FQNNGV. The germline V and J ends were trimmed by 1 base and 4 bases, with 12 bases remaining between them. This CDR3 spans 15 amino acids. As DNA, the CDR3 is TGTGCCAGCAGCTTAGTAGGGAGTGCGGCAGATACGCAGTATTTT. The encoded protein is CASSLVGSAADTQYF.

This clonotype was counted ten times or more. This chain links TRBV28 with TRBJ2-1, with 7 bases matching TRBD1. CDR3 length: 16 amino acids. The junction had 13 bases not matched to a gene; V was cut back by 5 bases and J by 6 bases. The germline V gene has CDR1 MDHEN and CDR2 SYDVKM. In nucleotides, the CDR3 is TGTGCCAGCAGTCCCCTACGGGCAGGGGGATTCAATGAGCAGTTCTTC. Its translation: CASSPLRAGGFNEQFF.

A few counts support this clonotype. The chain carries TRBV20-1 and TRBJ2-7, with D possibly TRBD1 on 5 matching bases. The CDR3 totals 13 residues. V lost 2 bases and J 1 base, leaving 9 bases between the germline ends. CDR1 and CDR2 from the germline V gene are DFQATT and SNEGSKA (reference sequence). Written as DNA, the CDR3 is TGCAGTGCTAGAAAGGGGTCATCCTACGAGCAGTACTTC. Its protein is CSARKGSSYEQYF.

This chain links TRBV7-9 with TRBJ1-6, with D unclear. CDR1 is SEHNR, CDR2 FQNEAQ, per germline (reference sequence). The CDR3 is 15 residues long. The V end was cut by 5 bases, the J end by 7 bases, with 15 bases between. The CDR3 nucleotides are TGTGCCAGCAGCCCTAATGAGCAGAAAAATTCACCCCTCCACTTT. This translates into CASSPNEQKNSPLHF.

There are many counts of this clonotype. The chain uses TRBV12-3 or TRBV12-4 and TRBJ2-7; a weak D match, TRBD1 (5 bases). Trimming pared 3 bases from V and 5 bases from J, leaving 11 bases between. The CDR3 is 13 residues long. This chain's CDR3 is CASSLDMSDEQYV. In nucleotides, the CDR3 is TGTGCCAGCAGTTTGGACATGTCGGACGAGCAGTACGTC.

The V gene is TRBV5-1, the J gene TRBJ2-1; 8 bases match TRBD2. Germline V lookup: CDR1 SGHRS, CDR2 YFSETQ. V trimming: 0 bases; J trimming: 6 bases; junction bases outside the gene matches: 8. The CDR3 consists of 16 residues. CDR3 bases: TGCGCCAGCAGCTTGGCAGAGCCTAGCGGGTTCAATGAGCAGTTCTTC. This gives the protein CASSLAEPSGFNEQFF.

This rearrangement joins TRBV3-1 to TRBJ2-1, with D unclear. The V end was cut by 1 base, the J end by 13 bases, with 20 bases between. The CDR3 is 15 amino acids. In germline, CDR1 is LGHDT, CDR2 YNNKEL (reference sequence). The CDR3 reads CASSQGTGPQPSQFF. Written as DNA, the CDR3 is TGTGCCAGCAGCCAAGGCACTGGACCCCAACCTTCTCAGTTCTTC.

In its sample, this clonotype was seen a few times. V and J are TRBV12-3 or TRBV12-4 and TRBJ2-1, with D perhaps TRBD1 or TRBD2 (5 bases each). V shed 6 bases and J shed 5 bases, with 17 bases lying between them. The CDR3 totals 15 residues. The CDR3 here is CASREDGTKDNEQFF. CDR3 bases: TGTGCCAGCAGAGAAGACGGGACCAAAGACAATGAGCAGTTCTTC.

This clonotype has more than one count but fewer than ten. The genes are TRBV5-1 and TRBJ2-7; possible D gene TRBD2, 5 bases. Germline V CDR1 and CDR2: SGHRS, YFSETQ. The length of the CDR3 is 15 residues. Trimming removed 2 bases from V and 7 bases from J, with 19 bases in between. The CDR3 region has the DNA TGCGCCAGCAGCTTCGAAGGACTTGCTCCCGGAGAGCAGTACTTC. This translates into CASSFEGLAPGEQYF.

This clonotype was observed a handful of times. The chain carries TRBV6-1 and TRBJ2-1, with 12 positions matching TRBD2. From germline, CDR1 is MNHNS and CDR2 SASEGT. With 5 bases clipped from V and 9 bases from J, the junction kept 8 bases outside the gene matches. The CDR3 has 15 residues. In nucleotides, the CDR3 is TGTGCCAGCAGTCGCAGACTAGCGGGAGAGTCTGAGCAGTTCTTC. Amino acids: CASSRRLAGESEQFF.